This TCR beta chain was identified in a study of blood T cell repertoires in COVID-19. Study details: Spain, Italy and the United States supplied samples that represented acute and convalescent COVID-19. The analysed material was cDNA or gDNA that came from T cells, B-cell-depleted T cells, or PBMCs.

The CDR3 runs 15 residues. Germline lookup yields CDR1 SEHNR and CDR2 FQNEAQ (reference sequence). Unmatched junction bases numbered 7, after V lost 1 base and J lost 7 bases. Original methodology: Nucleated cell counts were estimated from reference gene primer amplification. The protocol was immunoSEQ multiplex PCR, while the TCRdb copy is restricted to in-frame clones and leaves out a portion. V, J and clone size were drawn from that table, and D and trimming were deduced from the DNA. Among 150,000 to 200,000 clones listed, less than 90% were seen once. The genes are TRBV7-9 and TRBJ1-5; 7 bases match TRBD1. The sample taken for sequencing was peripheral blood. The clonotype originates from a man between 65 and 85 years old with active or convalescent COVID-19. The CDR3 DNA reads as TGTGCCAGCAGCTTAGTAGGGGGCCGAGACCAGCCCCAGCATTTT. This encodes CASSLVGGRDQPQHF.